A selection of T cell receptor beta chains follows, all from one sample in a study of blood T cells in healthy people across ages. In TCRdb, the 5' RACE reads were re-called with MiXCR into one record per CDR3 protein. The sample shows about a million distinct CDR3 sequences, 40% to 60% of them seen only once. The specimen was blood. The receptors were gathered from a man aged 30 to 45 in good health. Each CDR3 is given with its conserved first and last residue. Each record gives: clone size, D gene, V gene, J gene, CDR3 protein, CDR3 DNA. The D gene is left open where the match is weak. Some rows mark clone size as missing; the rest say once, few, many or name a class of expanded clone.

clone size: NA
D gene: NA
V gene: TRBV25-1
J gene: TRBJ2-7
CDR3 protein: CASSDSGVSNEQYF
CDR3 DNA: TGTGCCAGCAGTGACTCAGGGGTCAGCAACGAGCAGTACTTC

clone size: once
D gene: TRBD2
V gene: TRBV20-1
J gene: TRBJ2-3
CDR3 protein: CSARDRLAGHTDTQYF
CDR3 DNA: TGCAGTGCTAGAGATCGACTAGCGGGGCACACAGATACGCAGTATTTT

clone size: NA
D gene: NA
V gene: TRBV4-2
J gene: TRBJ2-7
CDR3 protein: CASSQEALSGEQYF
CDR3 DNA: TGTGCCAGCAGCCAAGAAGCCCTCTCTGGCGAGCAGTACTTC

clone size: NA
D gene: NA
V gene: TRBV7-9
J gene: TRBJ2-5
CDR3 protein: CASSPPIVEETQYF
CDR3 DNA: TGTGCCAGCAGCCCGCCAATTGTGGAAGAGACCCAGTACTTC

clone size: NA
D gene: NA
V gene: TRBV20-1
J gene: TRBJ2-5
CDR3 protein: CSATPNRDGRETQYF
CDR3 DNA: TGCAGTGCCACGCCCAACAGGGACGGTCGAGAGACCCAGTACTTC

clone size: NA
D gene: NA
V gene: TRBV28
J gene: TRBJ2-1
CDR3 protein: CASKQPRLASSYNEQFF
CDR3 DNA: TGTGCCAGCAAACAACCAAGACTCGCTAGCTCCTACAATGAGCAGTTCTTC

clone size: NA
D gene: TRBD1
V gene: TRBV27
J gene: TRBJ2-7
CDR3 protein: CASSLFWRPLIRDSSYEQYF
CDR3 DNA: TGTGCCAGCAGTTTATTCTGGCGTCCTCTGATCCGGGACAGCTCCTACGAGCAGTACTTC

clone size: many
D gene: TRBD1
V gene: TRBV5-6
J gene: TRBJ1-2
CDR3 protein: CASSPTDRPYYGYTF
CDR3 DNA: TGTGCCAGCAGCCCCACGGACAGGCCCTACTATGGCTACACCTTC

clone size: NA
D gene: NA
V gene: TRBV7-2
J gene: TRBJ2-7
CDR3 protein: CASSLGGAVSYEQYF
CDR3 DNA: TGTGCCAGCAGCTTAGGGGGCGCAGTATCCTACGAGCAGTACTTC

clone size: NA
D gene: NA
V gene: TRBV6-2/TRBV6-3
J gene: TRBJ2-3
CDR3 protein: CASSQGVKRTDTQYF
CDR3 DNA: TGTGCCAGCAGCCAGGGAGTAAAGAGGACAGATACGCAGTATTTT

clone size: NA
D gene: NA
V gene: TRBV3-1
J gene: TRBJ1-5
CDR3 protein: CASSQERDGGSNQPQHF
CDR3 DNA: TGTGCCAGCAGCCAAGAACGGGACGGAGGTAGCAATCAGCCCCAGCATTTT

clone size: once
D gene: NA
V gene: TRBV27
J gene: TRBJ2-2
CDR3 protein: CASSSKYLGELFF
CDR3 DNA: TGTGCCAGCAGTTCCAAATACCTCGGGGAGCTGTTTTTT

clone size: NA
D gene: TRBD2
V gene: TRBV29-1
J gene: TRBJ2-2
CDR3 protein: CSVLRGANTGELFF
CDR3 DNA: TGCAGCGTCCTCCGGGGGGCGAACACCGGGGAGCTGTTTTTT

clone size: NA
D gene: NA
V gene: TRBV6-2/TRBV6-3
J gene: TRBJ2-1
CDR3 protein: CASSDGSEQFF
CDR3 DNA: TGTGCCAGCAGTGACGGGAGTGAGCAGTTCTTC

clone size: NA
D gene: TRBD1
V gene: TRBV6-5
J gene: TRBJ2-3
CDR3 protein: CASSYSRGLSITDTQYF
CDR3 DNA: TGTGCCAGCAGTTACTCCAGGGGGCTGAGTATCACAGATACGCAGTATTTT

clone size: NA
D gene: NA
V gene: TRBV4-1
J gene: TRBJ2-7
CDR3 protein: CASSQRAGNYEQYF
CDR3 DNA: TGCGCCAGCAGCCAACGGGCCGGGAACTACGAGCAGTACTTC

clone size: NA
D gene: NA
V gene: TRBV28
J gene: TRBJ2-1
CDR3 protein: CASSLLQEGQFF
CDR3 DNA: TGTGCCAGCAGTTTACTCCAGGAGGGGCAGTTCTTC

clone size: NA
D gene: TRBD1
V gene: TRBV9
J gene: TRBJ1-1
CDR3 protein: CASSVGTGGLNTEAFF
CDR3 DNA: TGTGCCAGCAGCGTAGGGACAGGGGGGCTGAACACTGAAGCTTTCTTT

clone size: NA
D gene: TRBD2
V gene: TRBV10-3
J gene: TRBJ2-7
CDR3 protein: CASRIAGESSYNEQYF
CDR3 DNA: TGTGCCAGCCGGATAGCGGGGGAAAGCTCCTACAATGAGCAGTACTTC

clone size: NA
D gene: NA
V gene: TRBV11-3
J gene: TRBJ2-7
CDR3 protein: CASSLPWGNEQYF
CDR3 DNA: TGTGCCAGCAGCTTACCATGGGGGAATGAGCAGTACTTC

clone size: NA
D gene: NA
V gene: TRBV2
J gene: TRBJ2-1
CDR3 protein: CAIPEGGETDNEQFF
CDR3 DNA: TGTGCCATCCCCGAAGGCGGGGAGACCGACAATGAGCAGTTCTTC

clone size: NA
D gene: NA
V gene: TRBV12-3/TRBV12-4
J gene: TRBJ2-2
CDR3 protein: CASRFAFVEPAGELFF
CDR3 DNA: TGTGCCAGTAGGTTTGCTTTCGTGGAACCGGCCGGGGAGCTGTTTTTT

clone size: NA
D gene: NA
V gene: TRBV27
J gene: TRBJ2-3
CDR3 protein: CASIPVRGAAHTQYF
CDR3 DNA: TGTGCCAGCATCCCTGTCCGGGGCGCGGCCCATACGCAGTATTTT

clone size: many
D gene: NA
V gene: TRBV4-3
J gene: TRBJ2-3
CDR3 protein: CASSPARGDTQYF
CDR3 DNA: TGCGCCAGCAGCCCGGCGAGGGGGGATACGCAGTATTTT

clone size: NA
D gene: NA
V gene: TRBV10-3
J gene: TRBJ2-7
CDR3 protein: CAISELAYEQYF
CDR3 DNA: TGTGCCATCAGTGAACTAGCTTACGAGCAGTACTTC

clone size: NA
D gene: NA
V gene: TRBV29-1
J gene: TRBJ1-1
CDR3 protein: CSVDMDTEAFF
CDR3 DNA: TGCAGCGTCGATATGGACACTGAAGCTTTCTTT

clone size: NA
D gene: NA
V gene: TRBV7-2
J gene: TRBJ1-1
CDR3 protein: CASSSGWGETEAFF
CDR3 DNA: TGTGCCAGCAGCTCCGGGTGGGGGGAGACTGAAGCTTTCTTT

clone size: NA
D gene: TRBD1
V gene: TRBV13
J gene: TRBJ1-2
CDR3 protein: CASSPDRPHHGYTF
CDR3 DNA: TGTGCCAGCAGCCCGGACAGGCCCCACCATGGCTACACCTTC

clone size: NA
D gene: NA
V gene: TRBV4-3
J gene: TRBJ1-2
CDR3 protein: CASSQVRGYSGYTF
CDR3 DNA: TGCGCCAGCAGCCAAGTAAGGGGGTATTCTGGCTACACCTTC

clone size: many
D gene: NA
V gene: TRBV29-1
J gene: TRBJ2-1
CDR3 protein: CSANHGGFSYNEQFF
CDR3 DNA: TGCAGCGCCAATCACGGGGGTTTCTCCTACAATGAGCAGTTCTTC

clone size: few
D gene: TRBD1
V gene: TRBV28
J gene: TRBJ2-1
CDR3 protein: CASSPTGTVRDNEQFF
CDR3 DNA: TGTGCCAGCAGTCCCACCGGGACAGTAAGGGACAATGAGCAGTTCTTC

clone size: NA
D gene: TRBD2
V gene: TRBV12-3/TRBV12-4
J gene: TRBJ2-3
CDR3 protein: CASSYQRGGTDTQYF
CDR3 DNA: TGTGCCAGCAGTTATCAGCGGGGGGGCACAGATACGCAGTATTTT

clone size: NA
D gene: TRBD1
V gene: TRBV5-1
J gene: TRBJ1-2
CDR3 protein: CASRSGTADFNYGYTF
CDR3 DNA: TGCGCCAGCAGGTCCGGGACAGCGGATTTTAACTATGGCTACACCTTC

clone size: NA
D gene: NA
V gene: TRBV7-9
J gene: TRBJ2-7
CDR3 protein: CASSPEGISVEQYF
CDR3 DNA: TGTGCCAGCAGCCCAGAAGGGATTTCGGTCGAGCAGTACTTC

clone size: NA
D gene: NA
V gene: TRBV14
J gene: TRBJ1-1
CDR3 protein: CASNGLQNTEAFF
CDR3 DNA: TGTGCCAGCAATGGACTCCAGAACACTGAAGCTTTCTTT

clone size: NA
D gene: NA
V gene: TRBV5-1
J gene: TRBJ2-2
CDR3 protein: CASSLAGPVAGELFF
CDR3 DNA: TGCGCCAGCAGCTTGGCCGGGCCTGTCGCCGGGGAGCTGTTTTTT